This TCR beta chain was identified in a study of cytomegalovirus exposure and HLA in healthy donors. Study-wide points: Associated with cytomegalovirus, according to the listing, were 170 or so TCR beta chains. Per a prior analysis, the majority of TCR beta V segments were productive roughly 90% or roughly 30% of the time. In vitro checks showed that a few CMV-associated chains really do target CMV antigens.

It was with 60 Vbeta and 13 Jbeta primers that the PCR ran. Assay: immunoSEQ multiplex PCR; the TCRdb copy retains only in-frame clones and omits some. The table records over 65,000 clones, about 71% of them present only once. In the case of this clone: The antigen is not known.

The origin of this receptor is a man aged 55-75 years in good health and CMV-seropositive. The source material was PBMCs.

The CDR3 here is CASSLYSRGTGELFF. The CDR3 DNA reads TGTGCCAGCAGCTTATATTCCAGGGGCACCGGGGAGCTGTTTTTT. The V gene is TRBV7-2, the J gene TRBJ2-2, with TRBD1 as a possible D gene (6 bases). With 2 bases removed from V and 4 bases from J, the gap between germline ends came to 11 bases. From germline, CDR1 is SGHTA and CDR2 FQGNSA. The CDR3 is 15 amino acids. Combining the CDR3 with reference TRBV7-2 and TRBJ2-2 gives the whole variable domain GAGVSQSPSNKVTEKGKDVELRCDPISGHTALYWYRQSLGQGLEFLIYFQGNSAPDKSGLPSDRFSAERTGGSVSTLTIQRTQQEDSAVYLCASSLYSRGTGELFFGEGSRLTVL.